The T cell receptor beta chain described here comes from a study of T cell responses to AZD1222 COVID-19 vaccine. Concerning this clone: The antigen remains undetermined.

TCRdb's table, derived via immunoSEQ multiplex PCR, lists solely in-frame clones and lacks some. The table has around 94,000 clones, 70% to 90% seen once; the top ten hold more than 10%. CDR1 and CDR2 from the germline V gene are SGDLS and YYNGEE. V gave up 0 bases and J gave up 2 bases, with 9 bases separating them. There are 14 residues in the CDR3. General study points: Of spike-specific TCRs, nearly half reportedly target regions left unmutated in variants. At 160-218 and 743-854, vaccine-associated CD4 TCRs were dominant, and they spanned spike. Repertoires were sampled only after the peak T cell response.

The chain has TRBV9 and TRBJ2-7; D remains unclear. Here the sequenced sample was peripheral blood, taken on day 0 of AZD1222 vaccination. The TCR comes from an adult in good health. The CDR3 reads CASSVEHSAYEQYF. The CDR3 DNA reads TGTGCCAGCAGCGTAGAACACTCCGCCTACGAGCAGTACTTC.